This entry lists 24 T cell receptor beta chains sequenced from one sample in a study of blood T cell repertoires in COVID-19. The repertoire was sequenced with immunoSEQ multiplex PCR; TCRdb's copy has only in-frame clones and lacks some. The profile shows approximately 100,000 clones, around 82% of them singletons. Material for sequencing was peripheral blood. These TCRs come from a man aged 55-75 years with acute or convalescent COVID-19.

V is TRBV9 and J is TRBJ1-4, with 8 bases lining up with TRBD1. CDR1 SGDLS and CDR2 YYNGEE come from the germline V gene. The CDR3 spans 15 residues. V was clipped by 4 bases and J by 5 bases; unmatched bases: 7. The chain's CDR3 is CASSNDRGDNEKLFF. For the CDR3, the DNA is TGTGCCAGCAGCAACGACAGGGGCGACAATGAAAAACTGTTTTTT.

The J gene is TRBJ2-1, the V gene TRBV6-8, with 10 nucleotides matching TRBD2. This CDR3 has 17 residues. J gave up 1 base and V 8 bases, and 11 bases lay outside the gene matches. The germline V gene encodes CDR1 MNHGY and CDR2 SAAAGT. CDR3 bases: TGTGCCAGCCACCAACCCCTAGCGGGAGATTCCTACAATGAGCAGTTCTTC. It yields the protein CASHQPLAGDSYNEQFF.

This chain connects TRBV29-1 to TRBJ2-3, with D possibly TRBD1 on 6 matching bases. Per germline, CDR1 SQVTM and CDR2 ANQGSEA. The CDR3 has 13 residues. V was cut by 8 bases and J by 5 bases, with 17 bases left in between. The CDR3 region has the DNA TGCAGCATCTCCGCCTCAGGGGTAGATACGCAGTATTTT. This codes for CSISASGVDTQYF.

This rearrangement joins TRBV27 to TRBJ1-4; D remains ambiguous. The length of the CDR3 is 13 residues. From germline, CDR1 is MNHEY and CDR2 SMNVEV (reference sequence). With 5 bases removed from V and 5 bases from J, the gap between germline ends came to 9 bases. CDR3 in DNA: TGTGCCAGCAGTGTCCGACTCAATGAAAAACTGTTTTTT. Translation: CASSVRLNEKLFF.

This clone was recorded once. V and J are TRBV30 and TRBJ2-5; 9 bases agree with TRBD2. The CDR3 is 16 residues long. CDR1 is GTSNPN and CDR2 is SVGIG in the germline V gene (reference sequence). After removal of 0 bases from V and 2 bases from J, the junction contained 7 bases not matched to a gene. The DNA of the CDR3 is TGTGCCTGGAGTGTATCGCCTAGCGGGGCGCAAGAGACCCAGTACTTC. Translating gives CAWSVSPSGAQETQYF.

This clone was counted a few times. This sequence joins TRBV7-3 and TRBJ2-1; no clear D. The ends were cut back, 5 bases at V and 1 base at J, with 6 bases in the middle. Germline V gene data show CDR1 as SGHTA and CDR2 as FQGTGA. The CDR3 is 13 amino acids. CDR3 sequence reads: CASSDSSYNEQFF. CDR3 coding DNA: TGTGCCAGCAGCGACTCTTCCTACAATGAGCAGTTCTTC.

This clone was detected once. This chain links TRBV3-1 (or the pseudogene TRBV3-2) with TRBJ2-3; 9 nucleotides align to TRBD2. Germline V lookup: CDR1 LGHDT, CDR2 YNNKEL (reference sequence). The junction had 6 bases not matched to a gene; V was cut back by 1 base and J by 7 bases. This CDR3 region has 15 residues. The CDR3 loop is CASSQVSGRGNTQYF. The DNA for the CDR3 is TGTGCCAGCAGCCAAGTTAGCGGGAGAGGAAATACGCAGTATTTT.

J is TRBJ1-3 and V is TRBV6-5, with TRBD1 matching 7 bases. Per the germline V gene, CDR1 is MNHEY and CDR2 is SVGAGI. The CDR3 has 15 residues. Trimming at V came to 5 bases and at J to 5 bases, leaving 9 bases not matched to a gene. In DNA, the CDR3 is TGTGCCAGCAGTCCCTGGGAGACAGGGAGAAACACCATATATTTT. Protein product: CASSPWETGRNTIYF.

The rearrangement joins TRBV7-9 to TRBJ2-5; no firm D call. Trimming left V 4 bases short and J 3 bases short, with 3 bases between. CDR1 SEHNR and CDR2 FQNEAQ come from the germline V gene (reference sequence). There are 11 residues in the CDR3. The CDR3 region is CASSSEETQYF. The DNA of the CDR3 is TGTGCCAGCAGCTCAGAAGAGACCCAGTACTTC.

This clone was found once. The chain carries TRBV21-1 and TRBJ1-5. TRBV21-1 is flagged as a pseudogene. The CDR3 has 15 amino acids. The DNA for the CDR3 is TGTGCCAGCATCCTCCGGGGGGCGCGAAATCAGCCCCAGCATTTT. This codes for CASILRGARNQPQHF.

The gene calls are TRBV6-1 and TRBJ1-2; possible D gene TRBD1, 6 bases. V was clipped by 0 bases and J by 2 bases, with 13 bases between them. Germline V gene data show CDR1 as MNHNS and CDR2 as SASEGT. This CDR3 contains 16 residues. The CDR3 DNA reads as TGTGCCAGCAGTGAAGCGACAACAGGGTTAAACTATGGCTACACCTTC. Amino acids: CASSEATTGLNYGYTF.

The genes are TRBV28 and TRBJ2-7, with a weak D call TRBD1 (6 bases). There are 13 residues in the CDR3. V lost 6 bases to trimming and J lost 5 bases, with 14 bases between them. Germline V lookup: CDR1 MDHEN, CDR2 SYDVKM. The CDR3 DNA is TGTGCCAGCAGCGGACAGACCCCCCACGAGCAGTACTTC. Protein product: CASSGQTPHEQYF.

This chain connects TRBV7-6 to TRBJ2-5; TRBD2 matches 10 bases. This CDR3 has 17 residues. Germline lookup yields CDR1 SGHVS and CDR2 FNYEAQ. Unmatched junction bases numbered 7, after V lost 1 base and J lost 2 bases. CDR3 loop: CASSLGPSGGGQETQYF. The CDR3, as DNA: TGTGCCAGCAGCTTAGGCCCTAGCGGGGGTGGGCAAGAGACCCAGTACTTC.

J is TRBJ2-5 and V is TRBV5-4; possibly TRBD2 for D (5 bases). V was shortened by 3 bases and J by 3 bases, with 15 bases between the two germline ends. The CDR3 consists of 15 residues. Germline CDR1 and CDR2: SGHNT and YYREEE (reference sequence). CDR3 region: CASSYGVGREETQYF. CDR3 DNA: TGTGCCAGCAGCTATGGAGTTGGGAGAGAAGAGACCCAGTACTTC.

The chain uses TRBV6-4 and TRBJ2-7, with 12 bases identical to TRBD2. V shed 0 bases, J shed 2 bases, and the junction held 2 bases outside the gene matches. The V gene's germline CDR1 is MRHNA and CDR2 SNTAGT. This CDR3 is 16 amino acids long. Here the CDR3 reads CASSDSLAGGPYEQYF. CDR3 coding DNA: TGTGCCAGCAGTGACTCCCTAGCGGGGGGGCCCTACGAGCAGTACTTC.

This chain links TRBV10-3 with TRBJ1-1; D gene unclear. Germline V lookup: CDR1 ENHRY, CDR2 SYGVKD. The V end was cut by 7 bases, the J end by 3 bases, with 12 bases between. CDR3 length: 13 amino acids. For the CDR3, the DNA is TGTGCCATCACCCAAGACGGAGACACTGAAGCTTTCTTT. It codes for CAITQDGDTEAFF.

V is TRBV12-3 or TRBV12-4 and J is TRBJ2-1; TRBD2 might be the D (5 bases). Trimming took off 6 bases at V and 7 bases at J, with 13 bases between the two ends. The CDR3 consists of 13 residues. The CDR3 coding sequence is TGTGCCAGCAGCCAAAAACCGGGGAATGAGCAGTTCTTC. This gives the protein CASSQKPGNEQFF.

CDR3 loop: CASSYTGASTDTQYF. The DNA for the CDR3 is TGCGCCAGCAGTTACACAGGCGCTAGCACAGATACGCAGTATTTT. The chain has TRBV5-1 and TRBJ2-3; D may be TRBD1 (5 bases). Germline V gives CDR1 SGHRS, CDR2 YFSETQ. Trimming stripped 5 bases from V and 0 bases from J, with 13 bases between. The CDR3 has 15 amino acids.

This clone has only one observation. The chain couples TRBV18 to TRBJ1-3; D is undetermined. The CDR3 is made up of 15 amino acids. The germline CDR1 and CDR2 sequences are KGHSH and LQKENI. V shed 1 base and J shed 1 base, with 8 bases lying between them. CDR3 region: CASSPRGASGNTIYF. DNA for the CDR3: TGTGCCAGCTCACCACGGGGAGCTTCTGGAAACACCATATATTTT.

This sequence joins TRBV5-1 and TRBJ2-1, with a weak D call TRBD1 (7 bases). Germline CDR1 SGHRS, CDR2 YFSETQ. Trimming took off 1 base at V and 8 bases at J, with 13 bases between the two ends. The CDR3 is 14 residues long. CDR3 loop: CASSLQQGRYEQFF. DNA for the CDR3: TGCGCCAGCAGCTTGCAACAGGGGAGGTATGAGCAGTTCTTC.

The chain carries TRBV6-6 and TRBJ1-3; 7 bases are shared with TRBD1. This CDR3 has 16 amino acids. Germline trimming cut 6 bases from V and 0 bases from J; bases unmatched to any gene: 8. Looked up from germline, CDR1 is MNHNY and CDR2 is SVGAGI (reference sequence). CDR3 coding DNA: TGTGCCAGCAGCCGGGACAGCGGTAGCTCTGGAAACACCATATATTTT. Amino acid sequence: CASSRDSGSSGNTIYF.

The rearrangement links TRBV28 to TRBJ1-2, with 8 bases identical to TRBD1. CDR1 is MDHEN, CDR2 SYDVKM, per germline. The V and J ends lost 3 bases and 7 bases, in that order; junction bases with no gene match: 10. CDR3 size: 15 residues. CDR3 nucleotide sequence: TGTGCCAGCAGTTTTCAGGGGGCCCCAACCCGTGGCTACACCTTC. Its protein is CASSFQGAPTRGYTF.

The V call is TRBV28, the J call TRBJ1-1; maybe TRBD1 (5 bases). Trimming shortened V by 4 bases and J by 1 base, and 13 bases separated the two germline ends. This CDR3 has 15 amino acids. CDR1 MDHEN and CDR2 SYDVKM come from the germline V gene. The CDR3 loop reads CASSSIGTWNTEAFF. DNA for the CDR3: TGTGCCAGCAGTTCTATAGGGACTTGGAACACTGAAGCTTTCTTT.

The chain links TRBV4-2 to TRBJ1-4; D might be TRBD1 (5 bases). V dropped 1 base and J dropped 5 bases, with 8 bases sitting between them. Germline values: CDR1 LGHNA, CDR2 YNFKEQ. The CDR3 is 14 residues long. CDR3 protein: CASSQVGHNEKLFF. CDR3 DNA: TGTGCCAGCAGCCAAGTGGGGCACAATGAAAAACTGTTTTTT.